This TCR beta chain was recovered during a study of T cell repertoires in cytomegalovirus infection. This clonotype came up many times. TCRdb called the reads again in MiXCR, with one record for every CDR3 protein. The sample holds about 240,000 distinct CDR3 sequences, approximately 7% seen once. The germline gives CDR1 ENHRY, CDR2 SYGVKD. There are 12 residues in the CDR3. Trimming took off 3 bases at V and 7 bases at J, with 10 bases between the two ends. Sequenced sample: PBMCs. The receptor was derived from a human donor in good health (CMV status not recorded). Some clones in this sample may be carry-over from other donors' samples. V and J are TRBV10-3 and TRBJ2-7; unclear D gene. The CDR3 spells CAISDPRWEQYF. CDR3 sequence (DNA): TGTGCCATCAGTGACCCCCGGTGGGAGCAGTACTTC.